This T cell receptor (beta chain) was recovered during a study of blood T cell repertoires in COVID-19. The repertoire was sequenced with immunoSEQ multiplex PCR; TCRdb's copy has only in-frame clones and lacks some. There are around 54,000 clones in the sample; about nine tenths occur only once, and about 7.7% lies in the top ten. In this sample, this clone turned up a few times. V gave up 2 bases and J gave up 5 bases, with 14 bases separating them. Germline CDR1 and CDR2: WSHSY and SAAADI. The CDR3 covers 15 residues. This receptor was taken from a middle-aged woman with active COVID-19. V and J are TRBV10-2 and TRBJ2-3, with D tentatively TRBD2 (6 bases). The sample taken for sequencing was peripheral blood. The CDR3 sequence is CASSELSGGRDTQYF. The CDR3 DNA is TGCGCCAGCAGTGAGCTCTCCGGGGGACGAGATACGCAGTATTTT.